This T cell receptor beta chain stems from a study of cytomegalovirus exposure and HLA in healthy donors. As for the study in general: The Caucasian-associated ancestry cluster held around four fifths of 398 genotyped donors. Overall study findings and caveats: Later work associated over 15,000 TCR beta sequences with HLA alleles at 0.05 false discovery rate. Sequencing likely generated an artifact that appeared as a cluster of highly shared sequence variants.

60 Vbeta and 13 Jbeta primers were used in PCR. The repertoire was sequenced with immunoSEQ multiplex PCR; TCRdb's copy has only in-frame clones and lacks some. The sample holds some 150,000 clones, around 77% seen once. About this clone: Its antigen remains unidentified. One junction end disagrees with the germline gene, perhaps due to a read error.

Per the germline V gene, CDR1 is SSHAT and CDR2 is FNYEAQ (reference sequence). The CDR3 covers 16 residues. The sequence derives from a woman in her forties or fifties in good health and CMV-seronegative. The specimen sequenced was PBMCs. V usage is TRBV7-7 and J usage is TRBJ2-2, with 11 nucleotides matching TRBD1. CDR3 sequence: CASSLFGTGGTGELFF. The CDR3, as DNA: TGTGCTAGCAGCTTATTTGGGACAGGGGGCACCGGGGAGCTGTTTTTT.